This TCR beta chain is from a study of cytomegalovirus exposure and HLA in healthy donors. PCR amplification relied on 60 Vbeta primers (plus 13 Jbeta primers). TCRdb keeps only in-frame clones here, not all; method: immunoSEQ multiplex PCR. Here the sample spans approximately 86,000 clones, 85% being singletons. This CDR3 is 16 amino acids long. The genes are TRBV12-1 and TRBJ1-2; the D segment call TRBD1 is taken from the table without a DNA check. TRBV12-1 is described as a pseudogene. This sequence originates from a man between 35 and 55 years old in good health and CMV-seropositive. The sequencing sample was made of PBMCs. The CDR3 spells CASSHPTGGLSKGYTF. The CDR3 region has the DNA TGTGCCAGCAGCCACCCGACAGGGGGCCTCTCCAAAGGCTACACCTTC.